This entry concerns a single T cell receptor (beta chain). Its cognate antigen is unknown. The ends were cut back, 2 bases at V and 7 bases at J, with 8 bases in the middle. CDR1 is MNHEY, CDR2 SVGAGI, per germline. The CDR3 covers 12 residues. These data belong to a study of a mutant IDH1 vaccine in newly diagnosed glioma. Study-wide background: Vaccines were begun 4-6 weeks after radiotherapy alone, or with temozolomide cycles. Previous care, which was radiotherapy, temozolomide, or both, most often involved both.

Assay used: immunoSEQ multiplex PCR; TCRdb lists only in-frame clones, some missing. The sample yields about 42,000 clones, approximately 85% seen once. Time point here: week 5, during vaccination. A single vaccine dose contained 300 ug of mutant IDH1 20-mer peptide, and topical imiquimod was used with it. This clonotype was obtained from a man between 40 and 49 years old with glioma. Specimen: PBMCs, collected from a glioma patient whose treatment included an IDH1 peptide vaccine. The chain is built from TRBV6-5 and TRBJ1-2; no reliable D call. CDR3 amino acids: CASSYDQSGYTF. CDR3 nucleotides: TGTGCCAGCAGTTACGACCAGTCTGGCTACACCTTC.